This is a list of T cell receptor beta chains from one sample in a study of shared clonotypes between healthy human individuals. Sequencing used immunoSEQ multiplex PCR; TCRdb keeps in-frame clones, though not all of them. The repertoire holds about 2 million clones, with around 96% as singletons. The specimen sequenced was naive CD8+ T cells sorted from blood. These receptors were collected from a man aged 18 to 29 in good health. The conserved cysteine and the conserved F or W are not part of the CDR3 here. Each record gives: J gene, V gene, CDR3 protein.

TRBJ2-7,TRBV7-2,ASSSGQGRSYEQY
TRBJ2-7,TRBV29-1,SAQGSEQY
TRBJ2-1,TRBV7-9,ASSLMGGSYNEQF
TRBJ1-1,TRBV9,ASSSSTGTANTEAF
TRBJ1-1,TRBV6-5,ASNYGMNTEAF
TRBJ2-7,TRBV21-1,ASYREINEQY
TRBJ1-5,TRBV27,ATKDRGNNQPQH
TRBJ2-7,TRBV10-1,ASSEWPGGTYEQY
TRBJ2-7,TRBV28,ASSPTPGQAHEQY
TRBJ2-7,TRBV9,ASSGAGTGGYEQY
TRBJ2-7,TRBV7-8,ASSFGTSGVGDEQY
TRBJ1-2,TRBV7-9,ASSSSQANYGYT
TRBJ2-5,TRBV9,ASSRSETQY
TRBJ1-5,TRBV7-8,ASGYTGTGGLEPQH
TRBJ1-1,TRBV25-1,ASSESHGLAENTEAF
TRBJ2-2,TRBV7-2,ASSSKGLLTGELF
TRBJ2-3,TRBV13,ASSLYSGASTDTQY
TRBJ1-2,TRBV19,ASSMGQGWHYGYT
TRBJ2-7,TRBV7-9,ASSISRDRGPEQY
TRBJ2-7,TRBV5-6,ASSLVRDRPEEQY
TRBJ2-2,TRBV11-2,ASSFGVGTGELF
TRBJ2-3,TRBV5-1,ASSGASGSVDTQY
TRBJ1-2,TRBV5-4,ASSSEVGPGYYGYT
TRBJ2-3,TRBV25-1,ASSEWGTGGSTDTQY
TRBJ2-7,TRBV27,ASSGQGEQY
TRBJ2-7,TRBV2,ASSEVEGSYEQY
TRBJ2-7,TRBV27,ASSFGGGLAPYEQY
TRBJ2-7,TRBV9,ASSPGSGYEQY
TRBJ2-5,TRBV11-2,ASNGWGQGQETQY
TRBJ1-6,TRBV7-9,ASSKGQLYNSPLH
TRBJ2-7,TRBV4-3,ASSQDSTGIEQY
TRBJ2-5,TRBV28,ASSPWDRGSETQY
TRBJ2-7,TRBV7-9,ASSFGPGSSYEQY
TRBJ2-2,TRBV9,ASSVVPTGQGLLVTGELF
TRBJ2-7,TRBV19,ASSYGLAYEQY
TRBJ2-1,TRBV5-4,ASSGTIGEQF
TRBJ1-2,TRBV27,ASSVGQGANGYT
TRBJ2-7,TRBV7-6,ASSLAVGDRGATYEQY
TRBJ2-1,TRBV9,ASSVGISGSLKYNEQF
TRBJ2-7,TRBV11-2,ASSLDHREQY
TRBJ1-2,TRBV7-8,ASSREGNYGYT
TRBJ2-7,TRBV10-1,ASSAGTYEQY
TRBJ2-1,TRBV27,ASSAYFPGLAGEGTNNEQF
TRBJ1-1,TRBV4-1,ASSQIGGNTEAF
TRBJ1-2,TRBV6-5,ASRPDGDYGYT
TRBJ2-1,TRBV4-1,ASSQYLGTGPYNEQF
TRBJ1-5,TRBV6-4,ATRGYSNQPQH
TRBJ1-4,TRBV10-1,ASRVDRDPTTIATNEKLF
TRBJ2-5,TRBV13,ASSLAGAGSEETQY
TRBJ2-7,TRBV28,ASRGTVGGYEQY
TRBJ1-2,TRBV6-6,ASSHGGGDGYT
TRBJ2-2,TRBV6-5,ASRTGNYTGELF
TRBJ1-5,TRBV29-1,SVGGTGDRDQPQH
TRBJ2-1,TRBV30,AWSVLGDNEQF
TRBJ2-1,TRBV29-1,SGLLAGGRSYNEQF